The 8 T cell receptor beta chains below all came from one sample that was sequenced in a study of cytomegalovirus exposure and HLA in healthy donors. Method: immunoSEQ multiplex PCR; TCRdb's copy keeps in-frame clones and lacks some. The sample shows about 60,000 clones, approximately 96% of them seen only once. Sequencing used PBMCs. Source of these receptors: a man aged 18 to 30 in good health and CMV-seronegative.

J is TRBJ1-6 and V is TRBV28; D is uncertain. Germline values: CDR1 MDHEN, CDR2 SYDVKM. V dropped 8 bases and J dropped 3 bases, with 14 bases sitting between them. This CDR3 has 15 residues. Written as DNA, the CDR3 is TGTGCCAGCCTAGCCGCGAACGACTATAATTCACCCCTCCACTTT. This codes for CASLAANDYNSPLHF.

The CDR3 DNA reads TGTGCCAGCATCAACGCCCGGTACGAGCAGTACTTC. Encoded protein: CASINARYEQYF. The rearrangement joins TRBV6-5 to TRBJ2-7; D gene unclear. Germline V gene data show CDR1 as MNHEY and CDR2 as SVGAGI. CDR3 length equals 12 residues. V was clipped by 7 bases and J by 4 bases, with 11 bases between them.

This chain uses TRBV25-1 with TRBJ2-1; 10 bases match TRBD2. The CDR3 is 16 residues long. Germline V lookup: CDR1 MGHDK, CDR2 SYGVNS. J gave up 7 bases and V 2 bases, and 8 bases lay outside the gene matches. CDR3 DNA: TGTGCCAGCAGTGAACGCAGCGGGAGGGCGGGAAATGAGCAGTTCTTC. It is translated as CASSERSGRAGNEQFF. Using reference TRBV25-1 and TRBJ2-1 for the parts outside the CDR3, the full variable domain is EADIYQTPRYLVIGTGKKITLECSQTMGHDKMYWYQQDPGMELHLIHYSYGVNSTEKGDLSSESTVSRIRTEHFPLTLESARPSHTSQYLCASSERSGRAGNEQFFGPGTRLTVL.

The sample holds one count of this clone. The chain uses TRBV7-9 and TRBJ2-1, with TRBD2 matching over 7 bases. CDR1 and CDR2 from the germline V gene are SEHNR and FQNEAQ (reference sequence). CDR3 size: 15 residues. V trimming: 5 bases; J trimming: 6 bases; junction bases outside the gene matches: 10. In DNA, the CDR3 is TGTGCCAGCAGCCCCGGGATAGCGGGTCCCAATGAGCAGTTCTTC. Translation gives CASSPGIAGPNEQFF.

The CDR3 spells CASSLVVGRGIFGTEAFF. In DNA form, the CDR3 reads TGCGCCAGCAGCTTGGTCGTTGGCAGGGGCATATTTGGCACTGAAGCTTTCTTT. The chain joins TRBV5-1 to TRBJ1-1, with D perhaps TRBD1 (6 bases). V was cut by 0 bases and J by 4 bases, with 22 bases left in between. The CDR3 contains 18 residues. Germline V gene lookup returns CDR1 SGHRS and CDR2 YFSETQ.

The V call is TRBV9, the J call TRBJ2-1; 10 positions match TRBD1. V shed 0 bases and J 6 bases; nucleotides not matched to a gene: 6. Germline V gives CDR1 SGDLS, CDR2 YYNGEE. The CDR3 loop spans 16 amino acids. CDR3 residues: CASSVDGTGVANEQFF. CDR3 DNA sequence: TGTGCCAGCAGCGTAGACGGGACAGGGGTGGCCAATGAGCAGTTCTTC.

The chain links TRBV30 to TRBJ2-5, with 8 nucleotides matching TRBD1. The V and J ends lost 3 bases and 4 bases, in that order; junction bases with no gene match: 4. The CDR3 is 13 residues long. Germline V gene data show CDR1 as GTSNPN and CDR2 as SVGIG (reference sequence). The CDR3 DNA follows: TGTGCCTGGAGGGGACAGGCCATAGAGACCCAGTACTTC. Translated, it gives CAWRGQAIETQYF.

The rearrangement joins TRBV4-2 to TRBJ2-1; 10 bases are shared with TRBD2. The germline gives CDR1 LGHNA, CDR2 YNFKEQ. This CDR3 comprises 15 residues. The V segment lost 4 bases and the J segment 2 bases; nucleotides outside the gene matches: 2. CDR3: CASSRAGGPYNEQFF. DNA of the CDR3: TGTGCCAGCAGCCGAGCGGGAGGGCCCTACAATGAGCAGTTCTTC.